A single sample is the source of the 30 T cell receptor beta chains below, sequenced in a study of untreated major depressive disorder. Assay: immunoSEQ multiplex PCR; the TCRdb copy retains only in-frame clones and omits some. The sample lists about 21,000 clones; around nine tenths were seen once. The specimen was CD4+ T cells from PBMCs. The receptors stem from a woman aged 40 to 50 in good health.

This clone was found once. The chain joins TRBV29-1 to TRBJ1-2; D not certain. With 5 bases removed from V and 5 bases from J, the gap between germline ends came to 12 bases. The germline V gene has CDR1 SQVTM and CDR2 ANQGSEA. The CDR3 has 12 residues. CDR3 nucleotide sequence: TGCAGCGTTAAGACGGCCTTATATGGCTACACCTTC. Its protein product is CSVKTALYGYTF.

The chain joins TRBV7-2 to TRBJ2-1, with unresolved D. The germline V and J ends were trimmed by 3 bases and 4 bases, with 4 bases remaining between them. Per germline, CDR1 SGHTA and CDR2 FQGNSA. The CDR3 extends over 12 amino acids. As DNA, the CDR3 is TGTGCCAGCAGCTTGTTGTACAATGAGCAGTTCTTC. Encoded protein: CASSLLYNEQFF. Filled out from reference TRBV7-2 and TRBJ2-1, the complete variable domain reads GAGVSQSPSNKVTEKGKDVELRCDPISGHTALYWYRQSLGQGLEFLIYFQGNSAPDKSGLPSDRFSAERTGGSVSTLTIQRTQQEDSAVYLCASSLLYNEQFFGPGTRLTVL.

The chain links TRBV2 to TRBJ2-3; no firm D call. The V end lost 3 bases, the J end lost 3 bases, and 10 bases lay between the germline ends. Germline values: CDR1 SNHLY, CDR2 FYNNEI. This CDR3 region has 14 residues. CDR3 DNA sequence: TGTGCCAGCAGTGAGGGCAGTCTAACAGATACGCAGTATTTT. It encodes CASSEGSLTDTQYF.

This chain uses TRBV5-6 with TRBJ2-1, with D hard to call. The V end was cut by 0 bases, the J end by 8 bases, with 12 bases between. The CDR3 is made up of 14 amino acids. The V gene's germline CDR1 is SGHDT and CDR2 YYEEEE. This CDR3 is CASSLDTVRYEQFF. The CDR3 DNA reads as TGTGCCAGCAGCTTGGATACGGTTCGCTATGAGCAGTTCTTC. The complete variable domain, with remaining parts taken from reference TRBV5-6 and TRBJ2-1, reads DAGVTQSPTHLIKTRGQQVTLRCSPKSGHDTVSWYQQALGQGPQFIFQYYEEEERQRGNFPDRFSGHQFPNYSSELNVNALLLGDSALYLCASSLDTVRYEQFFGPGTRLTVL.

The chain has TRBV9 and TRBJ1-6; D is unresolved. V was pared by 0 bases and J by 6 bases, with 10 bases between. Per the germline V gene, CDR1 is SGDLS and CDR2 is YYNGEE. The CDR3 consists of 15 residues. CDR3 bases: TGTGCCAGCAGCGTAGTCGGGGAGAGTAATTCACCCCTCCACTTT. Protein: CASSVVGESNSPLHF.

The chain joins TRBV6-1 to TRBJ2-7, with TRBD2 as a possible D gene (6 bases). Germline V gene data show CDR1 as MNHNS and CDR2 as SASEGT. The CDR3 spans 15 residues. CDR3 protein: CASGETRLTSYEQYV. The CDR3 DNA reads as TGTGCCAGCGGTGAAACCAGACTGACTAGCTACGAGCAGTACGTC.

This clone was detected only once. The CDR3 DNA follows: TGTGCCAGCAGCTTAGTGCGAATCGGCGACTATGGCTACACCTTC. Its translation is CASSLVRIGDYGYTF. The V and J genes are TRBV7-9 and TRBJ1-2; unclear D gene. The CDR3 covers 15 residues. Germline V gene lookup returns CDR1 SEHNR and CDR2 FQNEAQ (reference sequence). V was shortened by 1 base and J by 3 bases, with 12 bases between the two germline ends.

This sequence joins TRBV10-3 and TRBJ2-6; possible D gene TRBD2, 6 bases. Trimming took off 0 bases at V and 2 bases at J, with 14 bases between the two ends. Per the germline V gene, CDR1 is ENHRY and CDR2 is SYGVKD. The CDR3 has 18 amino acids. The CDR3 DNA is TGTGCCATCAGTGAGTCGGCCGGGGGTTTAACTGGGGCCAACGTCCTGACTTTC. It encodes CAISESAGGLTGANVLTF.

CDR3 sequence: CSVSFRGMRGTEAFF. The CDR3 DNA follows: TGCAGCGTTAGTTTCCGGGGGATGAGGGGAACTGAAGCTTTCTTT. The chain carries TRBV29-1 and TRBJ1-1; TRBD1 is a possible D gene (5 bases). Germline CDR1 SQVTM, CDR2 ANQGSEA. V lost 5 bases and J lost 5, with 21 bases in between. CDR3 length: 15 amino acids. Filled out from reference TRBV29-1 and TRBJ1-1, the complete variable domain reads SAVISQKPSRDICQRGTSLTIQCQVDSQVTMMFWYRQQPGQSLTLIATANQGSEATYESGFVIDKFPISRPNLTFSTLTVSNMSPEDSSIYLCSVSFRGMRGTEAFFGQGTRLTVV.

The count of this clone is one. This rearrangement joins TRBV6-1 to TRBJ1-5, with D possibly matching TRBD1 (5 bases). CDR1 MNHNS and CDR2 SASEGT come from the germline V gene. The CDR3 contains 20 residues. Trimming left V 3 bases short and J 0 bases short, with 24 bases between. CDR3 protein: CASSELPPLGVRGSNQPQHF. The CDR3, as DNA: TGTGCCAGCAGTGAGTTACCCCCCCTTGGTGTAAGGGGTAGCAATCAGCCCCAGCATTTT.

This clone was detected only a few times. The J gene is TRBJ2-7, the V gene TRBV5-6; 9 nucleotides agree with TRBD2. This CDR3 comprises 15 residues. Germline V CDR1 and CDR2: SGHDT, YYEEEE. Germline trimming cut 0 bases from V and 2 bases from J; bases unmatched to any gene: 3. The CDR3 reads CASSLAQRGAYEQYV. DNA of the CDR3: TGTGCCAGCAGCTTGGCCCAGCGGGGGGCCTACGAGCAGTACGTC.

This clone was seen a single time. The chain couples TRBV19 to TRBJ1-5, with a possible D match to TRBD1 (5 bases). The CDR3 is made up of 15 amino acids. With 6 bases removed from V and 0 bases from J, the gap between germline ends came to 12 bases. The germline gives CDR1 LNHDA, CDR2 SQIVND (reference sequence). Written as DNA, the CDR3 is TGTGCCAGTAGCGGGAAGGACATTAGCAATCAGCCCCAGCATTTT. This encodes CASSGKDISNQPQHF.

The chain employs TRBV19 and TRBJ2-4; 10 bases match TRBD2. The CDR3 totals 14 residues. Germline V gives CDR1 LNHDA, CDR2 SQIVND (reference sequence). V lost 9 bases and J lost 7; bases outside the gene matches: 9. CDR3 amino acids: CASRSTSGTNIQYF. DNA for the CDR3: TGTGCCAGCCGCTCTACTAGCGGGACGAACATTCAGTACTTC.

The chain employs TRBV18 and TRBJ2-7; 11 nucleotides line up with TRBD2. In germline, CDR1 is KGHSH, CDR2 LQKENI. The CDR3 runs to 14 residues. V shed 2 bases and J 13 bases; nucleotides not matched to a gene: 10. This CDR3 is CASSPRASGGLLYV. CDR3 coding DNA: TGTGCCAGCTCACCAAGGGCTAGCGGGGGGCTCCTCTACGTC.

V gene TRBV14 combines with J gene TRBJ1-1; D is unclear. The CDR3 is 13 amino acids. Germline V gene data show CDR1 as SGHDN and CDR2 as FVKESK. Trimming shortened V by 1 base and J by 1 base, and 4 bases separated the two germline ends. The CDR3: CASSQGSNTEAFF. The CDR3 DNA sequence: TGTGCCAGCAGCCAAGGGTCGAACACTGAAGCTTTCTTT.

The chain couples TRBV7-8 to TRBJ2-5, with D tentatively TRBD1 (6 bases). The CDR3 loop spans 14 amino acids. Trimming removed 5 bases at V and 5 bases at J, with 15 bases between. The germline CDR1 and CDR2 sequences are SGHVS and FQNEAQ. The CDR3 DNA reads TGTGCCAGCAGCCCCCACAGGGAGTCCGAGACCCAGTACTTC. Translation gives CASSPHRESETQYF.

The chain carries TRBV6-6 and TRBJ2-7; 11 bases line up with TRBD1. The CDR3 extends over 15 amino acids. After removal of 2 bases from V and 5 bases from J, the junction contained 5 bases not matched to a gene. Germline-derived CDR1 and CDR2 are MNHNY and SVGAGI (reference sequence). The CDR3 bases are TGTGCCAGCAGTTACCGTGGACAGGGGGCCCACGAGCAGTACGTC. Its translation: CASSYRGQGAHEQYV.

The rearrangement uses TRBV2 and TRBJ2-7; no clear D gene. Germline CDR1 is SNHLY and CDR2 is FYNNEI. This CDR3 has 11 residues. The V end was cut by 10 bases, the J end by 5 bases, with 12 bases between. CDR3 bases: TGTGCCACTGGCATTCTACACGAGCAGTACGTC. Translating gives CATGILHEQYV.

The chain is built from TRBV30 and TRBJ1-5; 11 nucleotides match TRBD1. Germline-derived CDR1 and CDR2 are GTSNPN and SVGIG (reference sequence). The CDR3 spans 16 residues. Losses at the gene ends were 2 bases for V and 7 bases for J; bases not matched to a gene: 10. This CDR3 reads CAWSNGQGAVWQPQHF. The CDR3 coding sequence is TGTGCCTGGAGTAACGGACAGGGGGCAGTTTGGCAGCCCCAGCATTTT.

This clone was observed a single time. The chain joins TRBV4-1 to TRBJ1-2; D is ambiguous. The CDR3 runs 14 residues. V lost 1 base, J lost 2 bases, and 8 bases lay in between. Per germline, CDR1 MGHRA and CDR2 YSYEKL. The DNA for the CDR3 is TGCGCCAGCAGCCAAGCGACACTCAACTATGGCTACACCTTC. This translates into CASSQATLNYGYTF.

DNA of the CDR3: TGTGCCAGCTCGCCCATCCCGGGACAGGAGAATGAGCAGTTCTTC. Translating it yields CASSPIPGQENEQFF. The V gene is TRBV18, the J gene TRBJ2-1, with 8 bases matching TRBD1. CDR1 KGHSH and CDR2 LQKENI come from the germline V gene. The CDR3 covers 15 residues. The ends lost 6 bases at V and 7 bases at J; junction bases unmatched: 11.

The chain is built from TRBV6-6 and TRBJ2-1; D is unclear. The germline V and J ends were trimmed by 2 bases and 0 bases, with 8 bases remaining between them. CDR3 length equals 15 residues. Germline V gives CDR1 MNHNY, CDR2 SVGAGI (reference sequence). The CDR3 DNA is TGTGCCAGCAGTTACGAGAAAAGCTCCTACAATGAGCAGTTCTTC. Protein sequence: CASSYEKSSYNEQFF.

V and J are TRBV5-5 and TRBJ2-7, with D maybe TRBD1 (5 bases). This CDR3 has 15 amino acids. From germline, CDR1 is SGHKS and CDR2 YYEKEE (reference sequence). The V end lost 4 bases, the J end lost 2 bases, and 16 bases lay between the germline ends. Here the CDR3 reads CASSLWQGSTYEQYF. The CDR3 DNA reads TGTGCCAGCAGCCTATGGCAGGGATCCACCTACGAGCAGTACTTC.

This CDR3 is CASSLPPGSASGANVLTF. CDR3 sequence (DNA): TGCGCCAGCAGCTTACCCCCGGGGTCCGCCTCTGGGGCCAACGTCCTGACTTTC. V gene TRBV5-1 combines with J gene TRBJ2-6, with D possibly TRBD2 on 5 matching bases. V lost 2 bases, J lost 0 bases, and 15 bases lay in between. The germline CDR1 and CDR2 sequences are SGHRS and YFSETQ. The CDR3 is 18 amino acids.

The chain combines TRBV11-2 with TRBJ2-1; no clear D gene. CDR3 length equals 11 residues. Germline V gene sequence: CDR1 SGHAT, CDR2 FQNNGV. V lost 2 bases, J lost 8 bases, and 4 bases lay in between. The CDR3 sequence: CASSLIDEQFF. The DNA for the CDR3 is TGTGCCAGCAGCTTAATTGATGAGCAGTTCTTC.

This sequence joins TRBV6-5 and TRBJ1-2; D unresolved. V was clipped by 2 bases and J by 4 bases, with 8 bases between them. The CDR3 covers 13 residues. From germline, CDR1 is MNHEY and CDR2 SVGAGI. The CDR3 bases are TGTGCCAGCAGTTACGTAACTGCCTATGGCTACACCTTC. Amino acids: CASSYVTAYGYTF.

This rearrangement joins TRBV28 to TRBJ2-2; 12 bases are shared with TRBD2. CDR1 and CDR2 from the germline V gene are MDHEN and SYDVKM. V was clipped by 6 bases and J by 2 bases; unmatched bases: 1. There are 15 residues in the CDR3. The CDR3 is CASRLAGGNTGELFF. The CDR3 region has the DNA TGTGCCAGCAGACTAGCGGGGGGCAACACCGGGGAGCTGTTTTTT.

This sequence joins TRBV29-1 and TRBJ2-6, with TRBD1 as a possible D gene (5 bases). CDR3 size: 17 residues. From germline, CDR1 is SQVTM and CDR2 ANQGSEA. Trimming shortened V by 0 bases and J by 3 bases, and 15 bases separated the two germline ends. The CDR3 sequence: CSVEDPTQGFGANVLTF. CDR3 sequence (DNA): TGCAGCGTTGAAGATCCAACTCAGGGTTTTGGGGCCAACGTCCTGACTTTC.

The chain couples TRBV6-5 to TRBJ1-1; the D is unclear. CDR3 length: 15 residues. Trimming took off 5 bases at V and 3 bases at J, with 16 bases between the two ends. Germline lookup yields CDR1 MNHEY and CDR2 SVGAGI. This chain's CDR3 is CASSTRRIPDTEAFF. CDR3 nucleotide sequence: TGTGCCAGCAGTACCCGACGGATTCCGGACACTGAAGCTTTCTTT.

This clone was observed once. CDR3 in amino acids: CASRGSWGYNEQFF. CDR3 DNA sequence: TGTGCCAGCAGGGGTAGCTGGGGGTACAATGAGCAGTTCTTC. The V and J genes are TRBV6-5 and TRBJ2-1; D possibly uses TRBD1 or TRBD2 (5 bases each). This CDR3 comprises 14 residues. V was clipped by 6 bases and J by 4 bases, with 13 bases between them. CDR1 and CDR2 from the germline V gene are MNHEY and SVGAGI.